This is a list of T cell receptor beta chains from one sample in a study of PD-L1 blockade in urothelial cancer. The method was immunoSEQ multiplex PCR; TCRdb's version includes in-frame clones alone and lacks a portion of them. The sample carries some 79,000 clones, roughly 82% recorded once. The specimen comprised PBMCs, sampled around atezolizumab (anti-PD-L1) treatment. The receptors here all came from a man between 65 and 79 years old with urothelial cancer. Each CDR3 is given with its conserved first and last residue. Each record gives: clone size, D gene, J gene, V gene, CDR3 DNA, CDR3 protein. The D gene is left open where the match is weak. Only part of the rows carry a size: once, few, many, or a class if the clone is expanded.

once | NA | TRBJ1-1 | TRBV9 | TGTGCCAGCAGCGTAGACGGACAAGGATCGGTCGAAGCTTTCTTT | CASSVDGQGSVEAFF
NA | NA | TRBJ1-6 | TRBV5-1 | TGCGCCAGCAGCTCCGAGTGGGAGGGATCACCCCTCCACTTT | CASSSEWEGSPLHF
NA | TRBD2 | TRBJ2-2 | TRBV4-3 | TGCGCCAGCAGCCGCGAAGCGGGAGGGGACACCGGGGAGCTGTTTTTT | CASSREAGGDTGELFF
NA | TRBD1 | TRBJ1-1 | TRBV7-9 | TGTGCTATACCCGGGACAGGAGTCACTGAAGCTTTCTTT | CAIPGTGVTEAFF
NA | NA | TRBJ2-7 | TRBV7-9 | TGTGCCAGCAGCCCCGGGGATAGCTCCTACGAGCAGTACTTC | CASSPGDSSYEQYF
NA | NA | TRBJ2-3 | TRBV10-3 | TGTGCCATCAGTGAGTCGAGGGGGACAGATACGCAGTATTTT | CAISESRGTDTQYF
NA | TRBD2 | TRBJ2-3 | TRBV2 | TGTGCCAGCAGTTGGTCTAGCGGCCAAGATACGCAGTATTTT | CASSWSSGQDTQYF
once | NA | TRBJ2-2 | TRBV30 | TGTGCCTGGAGTATGGGCGGGGGGGAGCTGTTTTTT | CAWSMGGGELFF
NA | NA | TRBJ2-1 | TRBV9 | TGTGCCAGCAGCGCTCTCGAGCGGTCTGTAAACAATGAGCAGTTCTTC | CASSALERSVNNEQFF
NA | TRBD1 | TRBJ2-7 | TRBV10-2 | TGCGCCAGCAGGACGACAGGGAATTCCTACGAGCAGTACTTC | CASRTTGNSYEQYF
few | NA | TRBJ2-2 | TRBV19 | TGTGCCAGTAGTAGGGGGGCCGGGGAGCTGTTTTTT | CASSRGAGELFF
NA | TRBD1 | TRBJ1-1 | TRBV30 | TGTGCCTGGATGCCGACAGGGGGCGCGCCAATGTACACTGAAGCTTTCTTT | CAWMPTGGAPMYTEAFF
NA | NA | TRBJ1-5 | TRBV7-6 | TGTGCCAGCAGCTTAGCGCCAGGGCCGGGTAATCAGCCCCAGCATTTT | CASSLAPGPGNQPQHF
NA | TRBD1 | TRBJ2-7 | TRBV6-1 | TGTGCCAGCACCCCCCCGGGACAGGTCACCTACGAGCAGTACTTC | CASTPPGQVTYEQYF
NA | NA | TRBJ2-3 | TRBV5-4 | TGTGCCAGCAGCTTAATTCAGCGATCGGGCACAGATACGCAGTATTTT | CASSLIQRSGTDTQYF
NA | NA | TRBJ1-1 | TRBV15 | TGTGCCACCAGCAGAGATCGGGTGAACACTGAAGCTTTCTTT | CATSRDRVNTEAFF
NA | TRBD1 | TRBJ1-3 | TRBV19 | TGTGCCAGTAGTATAACAGGGGCCAGCTCTGGAAACACCATATATTTT | CASSITGASSGNTIYF
NA | TRBD1 | TRBJ1-2 | TRBV29-1 | TGCAGCGTTTCCAGGGGGCCGGATGGCTACACCTTC | CSVSRGPDGYTF
few | TRBD1 | TRBJ1-1 | TRBV4-1 | TGCGCCAGCAGCCAATCCGGGACAGGGGCCCCCTTCGACACTGAAGCTTTCTTT | CASSQSGTGAPFDTEAFF
NA | NA | TRBJ2-2 | TRBV6-1 | TGTGCCAGCAGTGAACAGGGTACGATCACCGGGGAGCTGTTTTTT | CASSEQGTITGELFF
NA | TRBD2 | TRBJ2-1 | TRBV6-6 | TGTGCCAGCAGCCTCCTCCTAGCGGGCGCTTACAATGAGCAGTTCTTC | CASSLLLAGAYNEQFF
NA | NA | TRBJ1-2 | TRBV6-6 | TGTGCCAGCAGCCCAGGACAGCATTATGGCTACACCTTC | CASSPGQHYGYTF
NA | NA | TRBJ2-3 | TRBV9 | TGTGCCAGCAGCGCCCGGACTACCTTCACAGATACGCAGTATTTT | CASSARTTFTDTQYF
once | TRBD1 | TRBJ1-4 | TRBV4-2 | TGTGCCAGCAGCCAAGAGGGGGACAGGGGAGGGGAAAAACTGTTTTTT | CASSQEGDRGGEKLFF
NA | NA | TRBJ2-7 | TRBV7-9 | TGTGCCAGCAGCCCACCGGGGGCGACAGGGAAGAACGAGCAGTACTTC | CASSPPGATGKNEQYF
NA | NA | TRBJ1-2 | TRBV5-4 | TGTGCCAGCAGCTCTACTCAAGCTAACTATGGCTACACCTTC | CASSSTQANYGYTF
NA | NA | TRBJ1-1 | TRBV19 | TGTGCCAGTAGATTAGGGGCCGGTGAAGCTTTCTTT | CASRLGAGEAFF
NA | NA | TRBJ2-5 | TRBV19 | TGTGCCAGTAGTGTCGGCGGAGACCAAGAGACCCAGTACTTC | CASSVGGDQETQYF
NA | NA | TRBJ1-2 | TRBV12-5 | TGTGCTAGTGGTTTCACGCGGGGGCAGAAGATAGGCTATGGCTACACCTTC | CASGFTRGQKIGYGYTF
NA | NA | TRBJ2-7 | TRBV5-1 | TGCGCCAGCAGCCCGACAAGCACCTACGAGCAGTACTTC | CASSPTSTYEQYF
NA | TRBD2 | TRBJ2-1 | TRBV7-7 | TGTGCTAGCAGCTTAGACCTAGCGGGAGGGCCGGATGAGCAGTTCTTC | CASSLDLAGGPDEQFF
NA | TRBD1 | TRBJ1-1 | TRBV18 | TGTGCCAGCTCACAGGGGGCCATTACTAACACTGAAGCTTTCTTT | CASSQGAITNTEAFF
NA | TRBD1 | TRBJ2-2 | TRBV7-9 | TGTGCCAGCAGCCCTAGACAGGGACCCAACGGGGAGCTGTTTTTT | CASSPRQGPNGELFF
NA | NA | TRBJ1-4 | TRBV6-6 | TGTGCCAGCAGTTTCCGTCGAGGGACTAATGAAAAACTGTTTTTT | CASSFRRGTNEKLFF
medium-sized | NA | TRBJ2-1 | TRBV29-1 | TGCAGCGTTGTACGGGGAGAGCAGTTCTTC | CSVVRGEQFF
NA | TRBD1 | TRBJ1-1 | TRBV4-2 | TGTGCCAGCTCCGACAGGGAAAAAAACACTGAAGCTTTCTTT | CASSDREKNTEAFF
NA | NA | TRBJ2-5 | TRBV11-3 | TGTGCCAGCAGCATTAGCAGCCAAGAGACCCAGTACTTC | CASSISSQETQYF
NA | NA | TRBJ2-1 | TRBV5-1 | TGCGCCAGCAGCTCGGGGGCGGGACTACAAAACAATGAGCAGTTCTTC | CASSSGAGLQNNEQFF
NA | NA | TRBJ1-1 | TRBV7-8 | TGTGCCAGCAGCTTAGTCGAGGTTCTGAACACTGAAGCTTTCTTT | CASSLVEVLNTEAFF
NA | NA | TRBJ2-7 | TRBV28 | TGTGCCAGCAGTCCCTCCTGGGCAGGGAACGAGCAGTACTTC | CASSPSWAGNEQYF
NA | TRBD1 | TRBJ1-4 | TRBV12-5 | TGTGCTAGTGGTACCTGGACAGGGGCAACTAATGAAAAACTGTTTTTT | CASGTWTGATNEKLFF
NA | NA | TRBJ1-5 | TRBV6-5 | TGTGCCAGCTCACCCGACAGACCTAATCAGCCCCAGCATTTT | CASSPDRPNQPQHF
NA | TRBD2 | TRBJ2-1 | TRBV2 | TGTGCCAGCTCTCGGACTAGCGACTCCTACAATGAGCAGTTCTTC | CASSRTSDSYNEQFF
NA | NA | TRBJ1-2 | TRBV19 | TGTGCCAGTAGTAGTGGCGCGGCGGTAATTCACGGGTACACCTTC | CASSSGAAVIHGYTF
NA | TRBD1 | TRBJ2-7 | TRBV7-9 | TGTGCCAGCAGCTTAGCGGACAGGCCCCACGAGCAGTACTTC | CASSLADRPHEQYF
few | TRBD2 | TRBJ2-5 | TRBV29-1 | TGCAGCGTTGACCCTAGCGGGGAAGAGACCCAGTACTTC | CSVDPSGEETQYF
NA | NA | TRBJ2-3 | TRBV29-1 | TGCAGCGTTGAAGGTCGGGAGTTGGGAACAGATACGCAGTATTTT | CSVEGRELGTDTQYF
NA | NA | TRBJ1-2 | TRBV29-1 | TGCAGCGTTGAAGAAAGTTACAGAAACCACTATGGCTACACCTTC | CSVEESYRNHYGYTF
NA | TRBD2 | TRBJ2-1 | TRBV7-9 | TGTGCCAGCAGCTACCAATTAACTAGCGCCTACAATGAGCAGTTCTTC | CASSYQLTSAYNEQFF
NA | TRBD2 | TRBJ2-3 | TRBV4-1 | TGCGCCAGCAGCCCCACTCTAGCGGGGGATACGCAGTATTTT | CASSPTLAGDTQYF
NA | TRBD2 | TRBJ2-3 | TRBV5-1 | TGCGCCAGCAGCCCACTGACTAGCGGGGGGAACGCAGATACGCAGTATTTT | CASSPLTSGGNADTQYF
NA | NA | TRBJ1-3 | TRBV6-1 | TGTGCCAGCTTGAGGGCTGGGCAGTACACCATATATTTT | CASLRAGQYTIYF